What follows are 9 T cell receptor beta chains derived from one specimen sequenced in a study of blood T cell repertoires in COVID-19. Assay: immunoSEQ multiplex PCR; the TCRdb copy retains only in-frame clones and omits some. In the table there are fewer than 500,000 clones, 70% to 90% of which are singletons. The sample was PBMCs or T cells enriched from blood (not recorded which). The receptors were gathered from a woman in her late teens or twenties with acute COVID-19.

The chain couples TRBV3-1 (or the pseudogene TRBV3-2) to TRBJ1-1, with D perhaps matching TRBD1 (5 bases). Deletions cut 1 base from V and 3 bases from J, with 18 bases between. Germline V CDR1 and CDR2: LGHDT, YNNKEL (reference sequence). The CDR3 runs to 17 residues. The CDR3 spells CASSQALFRTRDTEAFF. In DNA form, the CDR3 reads TGTGCCAGCAGCCAAGCACTTTTTCGGACACGGGACACTGAAGCTTTCTTT.

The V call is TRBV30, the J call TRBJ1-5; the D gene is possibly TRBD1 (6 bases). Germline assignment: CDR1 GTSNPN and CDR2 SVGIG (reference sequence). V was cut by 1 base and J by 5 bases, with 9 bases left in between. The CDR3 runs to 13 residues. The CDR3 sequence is CAWSAPGDQPQHF. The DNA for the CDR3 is TGTGCCTGGAGTGCACCAGGGGATCAGCCCCAGCATTTT.

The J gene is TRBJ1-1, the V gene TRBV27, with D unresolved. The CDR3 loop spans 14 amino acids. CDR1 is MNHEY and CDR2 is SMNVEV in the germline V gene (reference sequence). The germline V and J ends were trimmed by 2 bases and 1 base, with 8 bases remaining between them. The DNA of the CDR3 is TGTGCCAGCAGTTTACAGCCGGGGAACACTGAAGCTTTCTTT. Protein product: CASSLQPGNTEAFF.

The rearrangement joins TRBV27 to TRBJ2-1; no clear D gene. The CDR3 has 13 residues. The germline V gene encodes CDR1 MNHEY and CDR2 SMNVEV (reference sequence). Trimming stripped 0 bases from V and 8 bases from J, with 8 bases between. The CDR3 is CASSLSRPDEQFF. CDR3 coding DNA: TGTGCCAGCAGTTTATCACGCCCGGATGAGCAGTTCTTC.

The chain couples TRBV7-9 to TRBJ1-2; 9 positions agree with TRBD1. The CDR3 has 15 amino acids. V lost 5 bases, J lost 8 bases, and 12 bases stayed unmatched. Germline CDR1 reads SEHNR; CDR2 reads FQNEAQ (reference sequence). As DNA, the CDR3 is TGTGCCAGCAGCCCCCAGGACAGGGGAGGAAAAGGCTACACCTTC. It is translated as CASSPQDRGGKGYTF.

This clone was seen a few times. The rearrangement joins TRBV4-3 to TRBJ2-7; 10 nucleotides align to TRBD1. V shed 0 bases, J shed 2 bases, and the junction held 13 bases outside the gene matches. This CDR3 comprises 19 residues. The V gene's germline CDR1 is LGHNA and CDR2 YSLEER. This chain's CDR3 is CASSQDIGTGASSAYEQYF. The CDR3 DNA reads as TGCGCCAGCAGCCAAGATATTGGGACAGGGGCGTCATCGGCCTACGAGCAGTACTTC.

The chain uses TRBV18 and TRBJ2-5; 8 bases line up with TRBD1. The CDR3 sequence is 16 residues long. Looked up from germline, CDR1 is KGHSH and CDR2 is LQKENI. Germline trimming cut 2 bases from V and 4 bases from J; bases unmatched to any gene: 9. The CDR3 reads CASSPTSRGPGETQYF. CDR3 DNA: TGTGCCAGCTCACCAACTTCCAGGGGGCCGGGAGAGACCCAGTACTTC. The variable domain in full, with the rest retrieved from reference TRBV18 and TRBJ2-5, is NAGVMQNPRHLVRRRGQEARLRCSPMKGHSHVYWYRQLPEEGLKFMVYLQKENIIDESGMPKERFSAEFPKEGPSILRIQQVVRGDSAAYFCASSPTSRGPGETQYFGPGTRLLVL.

CDR3 nucleotide sequence: TGTGCCAGCAGTGTGGGAGGGTTGTCTGGGGCCAACGTCCTGACTTTC. The encoded protein is CASSVGGLSGANVLTF. V is TRBV25-1 and J is TRBJ2-6, with 7 bases lining up with TRBD2. V shed 4 bases, J shed 1 base, and the junction held 4 bases outside the gene matches. The CDR3 totals 16 residues. Germline-derived CDR1 and CDR2 are MGHDK and SYGVNS.

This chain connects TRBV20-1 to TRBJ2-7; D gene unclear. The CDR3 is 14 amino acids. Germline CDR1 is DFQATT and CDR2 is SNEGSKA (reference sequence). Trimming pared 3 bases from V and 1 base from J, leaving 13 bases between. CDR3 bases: TGCAGTGCTAGTCACAGTGGGTTTTCCTACGAGCAGTACTTC. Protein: CSASHSGFSYEQYF.